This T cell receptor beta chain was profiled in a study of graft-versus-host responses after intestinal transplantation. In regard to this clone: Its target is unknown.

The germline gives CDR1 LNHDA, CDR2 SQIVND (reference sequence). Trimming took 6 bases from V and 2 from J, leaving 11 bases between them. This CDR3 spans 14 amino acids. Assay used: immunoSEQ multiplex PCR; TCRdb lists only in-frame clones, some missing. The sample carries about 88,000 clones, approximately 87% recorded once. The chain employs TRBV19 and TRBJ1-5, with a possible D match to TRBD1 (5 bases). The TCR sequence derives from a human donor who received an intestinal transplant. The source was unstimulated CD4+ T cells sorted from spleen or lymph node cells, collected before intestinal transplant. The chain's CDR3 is CASSPVGRNQPQHF. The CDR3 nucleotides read TGTGCCAGTAGCCCGGTGGGGCGCAATCAGCCCCAGCATTTT.